This T cell receptor beta chain was found in a study of T cells in Graves' hyperthyroidism and ophthalmopathy. Researchers amplified the TCR beta CDR3 regions from RNA transcripts. The HTBI primer set was used in a first-round RT-PCR of the TCR CDR3. TCRdb re-analysed the multiplex PCR reads in MiXCR, keeping a single row per CDR3 protein. The table records around 56,000 distinct CDR3 sequences, around 53% of them present only once. The PBMCs were sourced from fresh peripheral blood (about 10 ml). The germline CDR1 and CDR2 sequences are DFQATT and SNEGSKA (reference sequence). V dropped 6 bases and J dropped 4; count of bases not matched to a gene: 10. The CDR3 sequence is 14 residues long.

The chain recombines TRBV20-1 with TRBJ2-7; 9 bases agree with TRBD1. This clonotype was sampled from a woman between 55 and 75 years old with Graves' ophthalmopathy. Material for sequencing was blood. The CDR3 sequence: CSAGRTGDFYEQYF. CDR3 bases: TGCAGTGCAGGGCGGACAGGGGATTTTTACGAGCAGTACTTC.